Listed here is a single T cell receptor (beta chain). Its target is unknown. Arm-PCR of CDR3 regions with iRepertoire HTBI primers generated TCR beta libraries. TCRdb re-called the multiplex PCR reads with MiXCR, one entry per CDR3 protein. The sample holds around 500,000 distinct CDR3 sequences, roughly 12% seen once. This sample stems from a study of regulatory T cells in long-lasting Graves disease. Study in general: Graves' patients, newly diagnosed, had taken antithyroid drugs under 3 months. The study, taken as a whole, reports: Accuracy may have suffered from the small sample size.

The germline gives CDR1 LGHDT, CDR2 YNNKEL (reference sequence). The CDR3 is made up of 16 amino acids. V was pared by 4 bases and J by 6 bases, with 9 bases of the junction left unmatched. The time point: newly diagnosed GD, antithyroid drugs for less than 3 months. PBMCs provided the RNA from which the TCR library was made. The patients included were those that came from an endocrinology department in Xi'an, China. The sample was also linked to a second study, of T cells in Graves' hyperthyroidism and ophthalmopathy. As reported in that work: Blood shared most expanded thyroid clonotypes above 0.001.

The V call is TRBV3-1, the J call TRBJ2-7; 13 bases align to TRBD2. This sequence was found in a man aged 30 to 39 with Graves disease. The sequenced sample was peripheral blood mononuclear cells (PBMCs), obtained at new diagnosis, from a patient treated with antithyroid drugs. CDR3 sequence reads: CASSPGLAGAHAEQYF. CDR3 DNA: TGTGCCAGCAGCCCTGGACTAGCGGGAGCTCACGCCGAGCAGTACTTC.